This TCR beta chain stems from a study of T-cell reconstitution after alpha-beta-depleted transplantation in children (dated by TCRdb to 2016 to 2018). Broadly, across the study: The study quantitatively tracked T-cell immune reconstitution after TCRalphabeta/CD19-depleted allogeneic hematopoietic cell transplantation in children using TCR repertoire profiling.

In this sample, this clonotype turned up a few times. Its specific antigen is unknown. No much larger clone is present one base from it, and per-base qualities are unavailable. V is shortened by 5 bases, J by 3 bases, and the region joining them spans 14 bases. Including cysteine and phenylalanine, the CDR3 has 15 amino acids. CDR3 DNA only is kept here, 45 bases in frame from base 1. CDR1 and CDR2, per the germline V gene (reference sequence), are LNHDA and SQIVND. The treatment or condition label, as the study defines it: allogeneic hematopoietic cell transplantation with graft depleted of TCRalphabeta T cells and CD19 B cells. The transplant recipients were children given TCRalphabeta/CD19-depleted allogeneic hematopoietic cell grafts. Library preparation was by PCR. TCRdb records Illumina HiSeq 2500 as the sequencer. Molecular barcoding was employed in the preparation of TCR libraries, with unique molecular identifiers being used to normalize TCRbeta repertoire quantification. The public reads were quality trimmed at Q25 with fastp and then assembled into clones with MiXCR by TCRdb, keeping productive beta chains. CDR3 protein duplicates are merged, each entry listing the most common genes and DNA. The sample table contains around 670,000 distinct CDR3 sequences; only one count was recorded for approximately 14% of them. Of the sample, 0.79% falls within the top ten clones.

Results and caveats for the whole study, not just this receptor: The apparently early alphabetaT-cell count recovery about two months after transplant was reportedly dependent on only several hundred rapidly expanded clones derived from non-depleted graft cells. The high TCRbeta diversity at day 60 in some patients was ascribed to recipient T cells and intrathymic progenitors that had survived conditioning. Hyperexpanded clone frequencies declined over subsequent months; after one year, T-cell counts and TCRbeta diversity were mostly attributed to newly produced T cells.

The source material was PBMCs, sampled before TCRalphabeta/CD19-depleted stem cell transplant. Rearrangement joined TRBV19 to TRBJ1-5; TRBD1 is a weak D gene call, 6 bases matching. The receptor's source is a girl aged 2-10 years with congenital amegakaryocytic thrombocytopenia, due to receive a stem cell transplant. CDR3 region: CASSVGQPLNQPQHF. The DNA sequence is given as TGTGCCAGTAGTGTTGGACAGCCACTCAATCAGCCCCAGCATTTT.